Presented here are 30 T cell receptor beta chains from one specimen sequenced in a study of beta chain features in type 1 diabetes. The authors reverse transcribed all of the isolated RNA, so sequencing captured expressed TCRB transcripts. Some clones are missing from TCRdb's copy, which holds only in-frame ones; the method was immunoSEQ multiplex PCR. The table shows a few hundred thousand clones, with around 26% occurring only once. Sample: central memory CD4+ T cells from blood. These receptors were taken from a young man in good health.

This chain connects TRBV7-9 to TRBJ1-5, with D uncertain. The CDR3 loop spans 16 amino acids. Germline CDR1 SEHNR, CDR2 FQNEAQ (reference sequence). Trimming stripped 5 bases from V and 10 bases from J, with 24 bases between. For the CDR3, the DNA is TGTGCCAGCAGCCCCTTTAGGACGGGAGGTATCAGCCCCCAGCATTTT. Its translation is CASSPFRTGGISPQHF.

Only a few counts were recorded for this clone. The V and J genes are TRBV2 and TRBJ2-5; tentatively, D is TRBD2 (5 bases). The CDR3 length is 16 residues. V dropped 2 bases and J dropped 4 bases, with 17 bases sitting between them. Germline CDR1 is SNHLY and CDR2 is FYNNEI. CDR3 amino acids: CASSESAGSWGETQYF. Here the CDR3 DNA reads TGTGCCAGCAGTGAATCCGCGGGCAGTTGGGGAGAGACCCAGTACTTC.

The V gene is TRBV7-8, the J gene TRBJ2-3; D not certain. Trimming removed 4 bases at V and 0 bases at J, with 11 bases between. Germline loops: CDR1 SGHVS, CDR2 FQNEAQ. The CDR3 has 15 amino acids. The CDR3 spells CASSSGRASTDTQYF. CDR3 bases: TGTGCCAGCAGCTCGGGCCGCGCTAGCACAGATACGCAGTATTTT. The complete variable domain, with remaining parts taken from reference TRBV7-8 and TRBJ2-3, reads GAGVSQSPRYKVAKRGQDVALRCDPISGHVSLFWYQQALGQGPEFLTYFQNEAQLDKSGLPSDRFFAERPEGSVSTLKIQRTQQEDSAVYLCASSSGRASTDTQYFGPGTRLTVL.

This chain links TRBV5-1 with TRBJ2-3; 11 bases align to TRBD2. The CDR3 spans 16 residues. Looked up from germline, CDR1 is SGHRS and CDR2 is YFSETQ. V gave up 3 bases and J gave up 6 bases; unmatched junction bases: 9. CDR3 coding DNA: TGCGCCAGCAGCTCTGGTAGCGGGAGGGCCGTGGATACGCAGTATTTT. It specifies CASSSGSGRAVDTQYF.

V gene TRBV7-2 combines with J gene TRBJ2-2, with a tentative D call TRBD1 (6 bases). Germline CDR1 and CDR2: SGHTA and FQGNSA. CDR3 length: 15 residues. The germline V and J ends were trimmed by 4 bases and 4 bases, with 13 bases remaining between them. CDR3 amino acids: CASSWGRRGTGELFF. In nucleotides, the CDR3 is TGTGCCAGCAGCTGGGGGCGAAGGGGCACCGGGGAGCTGTTTTTT.

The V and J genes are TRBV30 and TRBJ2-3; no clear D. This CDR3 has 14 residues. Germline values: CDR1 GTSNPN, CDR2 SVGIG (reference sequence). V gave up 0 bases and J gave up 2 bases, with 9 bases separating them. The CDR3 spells CAWSVFSLTDTQYF. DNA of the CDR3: TGTGCCTGGAGTGTATTCTCCCTCACAGATACGCAGTATTTT.

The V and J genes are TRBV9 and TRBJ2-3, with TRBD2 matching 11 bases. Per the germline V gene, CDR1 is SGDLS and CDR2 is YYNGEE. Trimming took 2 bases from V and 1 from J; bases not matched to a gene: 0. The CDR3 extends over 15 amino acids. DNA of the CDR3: TGTGCCAGCAGCGTGGGACTAGCGGGCACAGATACGCAGTATTTT. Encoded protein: CASSVGLAGTDTQYF. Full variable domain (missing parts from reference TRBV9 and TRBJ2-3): DSGVTQTPKHLITATGQRVTLRCSPRSGDLSVYWYQQSLDQGLQFLIQYYNGEERAKGNILERFSAQQFPDLHSELNLSSLELGDSALYFCASSVGLAGTDTQYFGPGTRLTVL.

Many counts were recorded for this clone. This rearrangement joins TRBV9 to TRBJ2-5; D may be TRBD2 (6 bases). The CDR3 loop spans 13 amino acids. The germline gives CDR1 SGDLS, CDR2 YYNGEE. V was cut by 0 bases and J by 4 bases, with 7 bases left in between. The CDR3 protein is CASSVGGAETQYF. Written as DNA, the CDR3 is TGTGCCAGCAGCGTAGGCGGGGCAGAGACCCAGTACTTC. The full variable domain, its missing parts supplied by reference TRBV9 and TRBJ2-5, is DSGVTQTPKHLITATGQRVTLRCSPRSGDLSVYWYQQSLDQGLQFLIQYYNGEERAKGNILERFSAQQFPDLHSELNLSSLELGDSALYFCASSVGGAETQYFGPGTRLLVL.

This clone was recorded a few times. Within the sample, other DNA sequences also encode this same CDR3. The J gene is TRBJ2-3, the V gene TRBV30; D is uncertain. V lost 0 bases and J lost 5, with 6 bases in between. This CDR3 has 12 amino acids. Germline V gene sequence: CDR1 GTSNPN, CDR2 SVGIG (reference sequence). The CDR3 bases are TGTGCCTGGAGTGTTGGGCGAGATACGCAGTATTTT. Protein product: CAWSVGRDTQYF.

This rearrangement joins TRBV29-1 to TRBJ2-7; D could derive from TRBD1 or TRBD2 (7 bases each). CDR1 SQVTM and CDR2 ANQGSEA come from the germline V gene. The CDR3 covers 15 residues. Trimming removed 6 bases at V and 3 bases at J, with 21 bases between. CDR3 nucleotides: TGCAGCGTCCGCTCGGGGGGACAGAGCGTCTACGAGCAGTACTTC. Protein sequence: CSVRSGGQSVYEQYF.

CDR3 nucleotide sequence: TGTGCCATCACGGCAGGACGATCGACAGATACGCAGTATTTT. Its translation is CAITAGRSTDTQYF. The chain couples TRBV10-3 to TRBJ2-3; no firm D call. This CDR3 comprises 14 residues. The ends were cut back, 7 bases at V and 3 bases at J, with 14 bases in the middle. Germline V gene lookup returns CDR1 ENHRY and CDR2 SYGVKD.

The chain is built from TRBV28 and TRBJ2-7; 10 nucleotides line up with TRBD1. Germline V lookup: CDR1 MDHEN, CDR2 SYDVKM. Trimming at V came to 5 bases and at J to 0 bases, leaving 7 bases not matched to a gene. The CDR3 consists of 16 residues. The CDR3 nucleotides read TGTGCCAGCAGTGGACCGGGACAGGGGAACTCCTACGAGCAGTACTTC. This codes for CASSGPGQGNSYEQYF.

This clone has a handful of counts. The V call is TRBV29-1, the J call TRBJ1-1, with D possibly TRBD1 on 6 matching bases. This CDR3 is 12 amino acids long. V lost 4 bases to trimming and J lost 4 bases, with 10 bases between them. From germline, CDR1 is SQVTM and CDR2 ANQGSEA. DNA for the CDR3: TGCAGCGTTGGGGGGGCGCGCACTGAAGCTTTCTTT. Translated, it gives CSVGGARTEAFF.

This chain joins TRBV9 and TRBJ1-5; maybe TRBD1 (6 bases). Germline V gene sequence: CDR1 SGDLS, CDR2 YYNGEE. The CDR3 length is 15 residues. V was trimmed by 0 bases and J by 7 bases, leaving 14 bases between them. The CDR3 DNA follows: TGTGCCAGCAGCGTAGAGGGAGGGCAGGGGCAGCCCCAGCATTTT. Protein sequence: CASSVEGGQGQPQHF.

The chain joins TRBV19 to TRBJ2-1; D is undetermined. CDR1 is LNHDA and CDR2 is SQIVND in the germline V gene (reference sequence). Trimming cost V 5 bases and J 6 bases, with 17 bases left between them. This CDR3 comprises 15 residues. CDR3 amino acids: CASSADHLKGNEQFF. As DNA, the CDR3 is TGTGCCAGTAGTGCCGATCATCTCAAGGGCAATGAGCAGTTCTTC.

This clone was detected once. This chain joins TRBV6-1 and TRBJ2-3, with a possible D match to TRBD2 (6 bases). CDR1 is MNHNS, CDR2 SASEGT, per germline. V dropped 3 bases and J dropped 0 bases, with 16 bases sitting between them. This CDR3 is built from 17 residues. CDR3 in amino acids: CASSDPYRRASTDTQYF. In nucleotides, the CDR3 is TGTGCCAGCAGTGACCCCTATAGGAGGGCTAGCACAGATACGCAGTATTTT.

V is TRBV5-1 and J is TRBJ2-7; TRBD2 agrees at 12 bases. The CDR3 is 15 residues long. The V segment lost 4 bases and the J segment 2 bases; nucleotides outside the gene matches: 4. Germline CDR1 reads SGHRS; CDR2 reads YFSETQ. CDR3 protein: CASSPTSGRTYEQYF. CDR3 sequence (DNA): TGCGCCAGCAGCCCCACTAGCGGGAGGACCTACGAGCAGTACTTC.

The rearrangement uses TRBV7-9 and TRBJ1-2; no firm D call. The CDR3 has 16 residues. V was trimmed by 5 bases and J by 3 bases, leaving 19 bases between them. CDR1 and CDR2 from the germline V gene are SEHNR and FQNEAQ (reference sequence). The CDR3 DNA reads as TGTGCCAGCAGCAAGGGCGGACGGCAGTCTGACTATGGCTACACCTTC. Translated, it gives CASSKGGRQSDYGYTF.

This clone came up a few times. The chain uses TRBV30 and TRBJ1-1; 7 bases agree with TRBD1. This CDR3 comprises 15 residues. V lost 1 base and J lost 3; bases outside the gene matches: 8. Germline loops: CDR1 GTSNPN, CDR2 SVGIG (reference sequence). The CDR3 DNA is TGTGCCTGGAGTGCTCTGGACAGGAGAGACACTGAAGCTTTCTTT. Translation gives CAWSALDRRDTEAFF.

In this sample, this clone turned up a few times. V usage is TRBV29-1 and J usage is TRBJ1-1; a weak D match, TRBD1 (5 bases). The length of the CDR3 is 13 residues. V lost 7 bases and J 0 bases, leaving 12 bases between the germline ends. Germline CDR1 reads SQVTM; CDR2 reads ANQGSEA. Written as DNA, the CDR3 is TGCAGCGCTGGTGACAGTTTGAACACTGAAGCTTTCTTT. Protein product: CSAGDSLNTEAFF.

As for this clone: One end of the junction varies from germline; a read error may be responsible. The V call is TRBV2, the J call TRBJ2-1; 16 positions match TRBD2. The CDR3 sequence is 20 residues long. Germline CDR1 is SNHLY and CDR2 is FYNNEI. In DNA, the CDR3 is TGTGCCCGCAGGGCCTCTCCCGGGACTAGCGGGAGGGGGTTGGTAGGTGAGCAGTTCTTC. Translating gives CARRASPGTSGRGLVGEQFF.

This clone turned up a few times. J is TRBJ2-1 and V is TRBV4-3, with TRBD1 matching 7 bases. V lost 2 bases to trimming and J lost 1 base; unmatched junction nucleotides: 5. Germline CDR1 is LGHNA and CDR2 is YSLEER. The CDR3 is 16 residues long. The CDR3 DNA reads TGCGCCAGCAGCCAAACAGGGGCGCGATCCTACAATGAGCAGTTCTTC. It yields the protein CASSQTGARSYNEQFF.

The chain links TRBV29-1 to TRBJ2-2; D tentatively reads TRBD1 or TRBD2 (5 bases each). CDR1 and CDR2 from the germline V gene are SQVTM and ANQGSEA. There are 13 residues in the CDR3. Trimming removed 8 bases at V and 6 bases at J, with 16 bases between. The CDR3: CSCRDPRSGELFF. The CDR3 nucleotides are TGCAGCTGCCGGGACCCCCGGTCCGGGGAGCTGTTTTTT.

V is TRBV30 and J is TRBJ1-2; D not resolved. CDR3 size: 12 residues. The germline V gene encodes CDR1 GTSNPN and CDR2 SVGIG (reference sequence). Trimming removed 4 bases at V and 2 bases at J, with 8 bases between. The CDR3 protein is CAWMEGNYGYTF. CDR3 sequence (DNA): TGTGCCTGGATGGAGGGAAACTATGGCTACACCTTC.

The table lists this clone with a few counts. Here the CDR3 DNA reads TGTGCCAGCAGCTTACAGACTAGCGGGCCAGGTACAGATACGCAGTATTTT. Translation: CASSLQTSGPGTDTQYF. The V and J genes are TRBV7-2 and TRBJ2-3; the match to TRBD2 covers 10 bases. The V segment lost 2 bases and the J segment 3 bases; nucleotides outside the gene matches: 8. The CDR3 runs 17 residues. From germline, CDR1 is SGHTA and CDR2 FQGNSA.

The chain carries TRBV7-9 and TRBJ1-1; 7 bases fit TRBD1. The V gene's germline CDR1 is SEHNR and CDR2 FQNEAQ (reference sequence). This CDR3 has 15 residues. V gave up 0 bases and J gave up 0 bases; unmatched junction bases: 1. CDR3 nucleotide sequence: TGTGCCAGCAGCTTAGCGACAGGGATGAACACTGAAGCTTTCTTT. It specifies CASSLATGMNTEAFF. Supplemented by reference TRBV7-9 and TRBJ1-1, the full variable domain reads DTGVSQNPRHKITKRGQNVTFRCDPISEHNRLYWYRQTLGQGPEFLTYFQNEAQLEKSRLLSDRFSAERPKGSFSTLEIQRTEQGDSAMYLCASSLATGMNTEAFFGQGTRLTVV.

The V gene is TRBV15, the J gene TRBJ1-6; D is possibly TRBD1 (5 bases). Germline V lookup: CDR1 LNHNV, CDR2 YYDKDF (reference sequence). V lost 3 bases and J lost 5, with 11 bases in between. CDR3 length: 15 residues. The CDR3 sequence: CATSRAGTDNSPLHF. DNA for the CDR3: TGTGCCACCAGCAGGGCCGGGACGGATAATTCACCCCTCCACTTT.

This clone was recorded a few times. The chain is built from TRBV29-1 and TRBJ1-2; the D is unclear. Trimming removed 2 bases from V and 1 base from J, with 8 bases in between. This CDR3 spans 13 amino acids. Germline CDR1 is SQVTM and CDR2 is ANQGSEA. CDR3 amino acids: CSVELPNNYGYTF. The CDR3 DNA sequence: TGCAGCGTTGAATTACCTAATAACTATGGCTACACCTTC.

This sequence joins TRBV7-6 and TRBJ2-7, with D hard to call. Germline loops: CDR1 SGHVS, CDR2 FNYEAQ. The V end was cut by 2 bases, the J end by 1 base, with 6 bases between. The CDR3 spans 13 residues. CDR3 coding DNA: TGTGCCAGCAGCTTACAACAGTCCTACGAGCAGTACTTC. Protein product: CASSLQQSYEQYF.

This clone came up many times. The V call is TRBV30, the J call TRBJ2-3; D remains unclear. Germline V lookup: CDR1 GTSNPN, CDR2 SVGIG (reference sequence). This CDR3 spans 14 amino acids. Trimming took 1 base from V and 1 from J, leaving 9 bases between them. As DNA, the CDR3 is TGTGCCTGGAGTGCCTTAGCCGGCACAGATACGCAGTATTTT. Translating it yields CAWSALAGTDTQYF.